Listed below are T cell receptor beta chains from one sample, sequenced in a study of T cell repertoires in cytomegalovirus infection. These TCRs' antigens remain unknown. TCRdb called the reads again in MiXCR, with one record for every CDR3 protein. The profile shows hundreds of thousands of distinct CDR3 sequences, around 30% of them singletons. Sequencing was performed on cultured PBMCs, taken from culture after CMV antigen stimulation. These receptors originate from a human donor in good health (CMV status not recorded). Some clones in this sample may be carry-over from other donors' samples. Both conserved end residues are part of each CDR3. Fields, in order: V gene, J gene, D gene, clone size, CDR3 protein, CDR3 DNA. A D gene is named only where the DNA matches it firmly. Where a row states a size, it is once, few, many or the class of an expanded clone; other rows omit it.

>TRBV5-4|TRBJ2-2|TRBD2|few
CASSLGTSGRRAGELFF
TGTGCCAGCAGCTTGGGGACTAGCGGGAGAAGGGCCGGGGAGCTGTTTTTT
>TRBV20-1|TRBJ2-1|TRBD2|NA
CSARDGTSPLWNEQFF
TGCAGTGCTAGAGATGGGACTAGCCCCTTATGGAATGAGCAGTTCTTC
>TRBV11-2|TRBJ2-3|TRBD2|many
CASSRLAGGPDTQYF
TGTGCCAGCAGCCGTCTAGCGGGAGGACCCGATACGCAGTATTTT
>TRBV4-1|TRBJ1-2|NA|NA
CASSQDRSDNYGYTF
TGCGCCAGCAGCCAAGATCGGTCAGATAACTATGGCTACACCTTC
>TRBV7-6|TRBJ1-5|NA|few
CASSPQGGGQPQHF
TGTGCCAGCAGCCCCCAGGGTGGAGGTCAGCCCCAGCATTTT
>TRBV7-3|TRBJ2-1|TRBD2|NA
CASSPSGSNEQFF
TGTGCCAGCAGCCCTAGCGGGTCGAATGAGCAGTTCTTC
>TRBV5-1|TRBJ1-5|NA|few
CASRGAVGQPQHF
TGCGCCAGCAGGGGAGCGGTCGGGCAGCCCCAGCATTTT
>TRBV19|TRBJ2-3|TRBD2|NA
CASRPGTSGTDTQYF
TGTGCCAGTAGACCCGGGACTAGCGGGACAGATACGCAGTATTTT
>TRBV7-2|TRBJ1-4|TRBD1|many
CASSFTGVNEKLFF
TGTGCCAGCAGCTTTACAGGGGTGAATGAAAAACTGTTTTTT
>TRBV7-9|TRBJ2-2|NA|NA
CASRRDRFGGELFF
TGTGCCAGCAGGAGGGACCGGTTCGGCGGGGAGCTGTTTTTT
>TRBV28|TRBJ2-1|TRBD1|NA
CASSLVGQSSYNEQFF
TGTGCCAGCAGTTTAGTGGGACAGAGCTCCTACAATGAGCAGTTCTTC